The rows below give T cell receptor beta chains drawn from one sample of a study of blood T cell repertoires in COVID-19. Data came from immunoSEQ multiplex PCR; TCRdb stores just in-frame clones and leaves some out. The data hold some 330,000 clones, with over 80% observed a single time. Sequencing was carried out using PBMCs or T cells enriched from blood (not recorded which). The receptors originated from a young man who had recovered from COVID-19. CDR3s include the opening cysteine and the closing phenylalanine or tryptophan.

V: TRBV6-5
CDR3: CASSYSEGFAFF

V: TRBV3-1/TRBV3-2
CDR3: CASSPSPGGDNEKLFF

V: TRBV19
CDR3: CASSVTTGDQPQHF

V: TRBV10-1
CDR3: CATLRDREDKGYTF

V: TRBV5-6
CDR3: CASSLRFDTQYF

V: TRBV19
CDR3: CASSWDSNTGELFF

V: TRBV6-5
CDR3: CASSYNAGELNTEAFF

V: TRBV5-1
CDR3: CASSRGQGAGLSF

V: TRBV12-3/TRBV12-4
CDR3: CASSLGLSVEAFF

V: TRBV7-9
CDR3: CASSPKRLLQGASGPDF